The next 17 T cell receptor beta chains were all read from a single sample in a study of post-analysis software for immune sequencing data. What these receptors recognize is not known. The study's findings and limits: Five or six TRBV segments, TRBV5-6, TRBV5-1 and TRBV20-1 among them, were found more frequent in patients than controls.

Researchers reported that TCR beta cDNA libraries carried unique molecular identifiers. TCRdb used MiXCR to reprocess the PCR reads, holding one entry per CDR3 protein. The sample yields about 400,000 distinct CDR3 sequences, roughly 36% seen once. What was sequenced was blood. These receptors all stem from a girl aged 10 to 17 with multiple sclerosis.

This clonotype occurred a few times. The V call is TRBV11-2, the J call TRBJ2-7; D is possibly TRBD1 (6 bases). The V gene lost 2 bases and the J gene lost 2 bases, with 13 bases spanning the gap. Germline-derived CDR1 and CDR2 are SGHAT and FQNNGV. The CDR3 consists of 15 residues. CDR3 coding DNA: TGTGCCAGCAGCTTAAAGGGGACAACTCCCTACGAGCAGTACTTC. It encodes CASSLKGTTPYEQYF.

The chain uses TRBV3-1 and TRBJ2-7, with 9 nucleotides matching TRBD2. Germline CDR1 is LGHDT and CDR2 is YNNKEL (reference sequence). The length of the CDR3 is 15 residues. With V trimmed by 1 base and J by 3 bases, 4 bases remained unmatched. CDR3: CASSQGGGASYEQYF. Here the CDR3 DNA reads TGTGCCAGCAGCCAAGGCGGGGGGGCAAGCTACGAGCAGTACTTC.

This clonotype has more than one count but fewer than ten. The CDR3 DNA is TGCGCCAGCAGCTTGTACAGCCCTAACACCGGGGAGCTGTTTTTT. It yields the protein CASSLYSPNTGELFF. J is TRBJ2-2 and V is TRBV5-1; D remains ambiguous. CDR1 SGHRS and CDR2 YFSETQ come from the germline V gene. V lost 1 base to trimming and J lost 2 bases, with 9 bases between them. The CDR3 spans 15 residues.

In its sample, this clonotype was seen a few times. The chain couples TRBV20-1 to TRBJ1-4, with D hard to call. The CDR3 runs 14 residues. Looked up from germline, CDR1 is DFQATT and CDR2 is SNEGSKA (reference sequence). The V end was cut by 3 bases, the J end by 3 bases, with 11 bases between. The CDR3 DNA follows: TGCAGTGCTAGTTGGGGTTCTGCTAATGAAAAACTGTTTTTT. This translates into CSASWGSANEKLFF.

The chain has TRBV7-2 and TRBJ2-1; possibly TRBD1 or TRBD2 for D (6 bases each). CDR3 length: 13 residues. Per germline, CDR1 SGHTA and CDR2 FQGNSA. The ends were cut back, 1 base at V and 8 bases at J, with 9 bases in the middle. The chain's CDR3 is CASSLEGGHEQFF. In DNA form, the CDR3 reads TGTGCCAGCAGCTTAGAAGGGGGGCATGAGCAGTTCTTC.

The CDR3 nucleotides read TGTGCCAGCAGCTTAGGAGGGACAGGGATTTCCGAGCAGTACTTC. Amino acid sequence: CASSLGGTGISEQYF. The V gene is TRBV11-2, the J gene TRBJ2-7; TRBD1 matches 9 bases. This CDR3 contains 15 residues. V was pared by 1 base and J by 6 bases, with 7 bases of the junction left unmatched. Germline V gene lookup returns CDR1 SGHAT and CDR2 FQNNGV.

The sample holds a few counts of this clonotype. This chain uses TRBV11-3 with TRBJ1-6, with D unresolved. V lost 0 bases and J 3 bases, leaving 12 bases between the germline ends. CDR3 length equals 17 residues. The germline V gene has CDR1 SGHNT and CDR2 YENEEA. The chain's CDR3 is CASSLDRGRHYNSPLHF. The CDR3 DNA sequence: TGTGCCAGCAGCTTAGATCGCGGACGGCACTATAATTCACCCCTCCACTTT.

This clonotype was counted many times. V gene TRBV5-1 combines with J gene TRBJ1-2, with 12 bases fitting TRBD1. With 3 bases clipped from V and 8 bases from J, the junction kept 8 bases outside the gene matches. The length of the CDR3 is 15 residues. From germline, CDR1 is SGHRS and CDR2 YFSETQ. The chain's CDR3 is CASSWGQGASSGYTF. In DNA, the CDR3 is TGCGCCAGCAGCTGGGGACAGGGGGCGTCGAGCGGCTACACCTTC.

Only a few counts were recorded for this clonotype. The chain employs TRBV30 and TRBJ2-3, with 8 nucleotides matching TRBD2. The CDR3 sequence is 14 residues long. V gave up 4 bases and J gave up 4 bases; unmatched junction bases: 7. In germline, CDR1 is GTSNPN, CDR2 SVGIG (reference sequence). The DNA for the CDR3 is TGTGCCTGGATTGCGGGGGGAAGAGCAGATACGCAGTATTTT. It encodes CAWIAGGRADTQYF.

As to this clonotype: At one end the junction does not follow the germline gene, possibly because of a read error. CDR3 sequence: CASSQGIAGSMNTEAFF. The CDR3, as DNA: TGTGCCAGCAGCCAAGGGATTGCCGGCAGTATGAACACCGAAGCTTTCTTT. J is TRBJ1-1 and V is TRBV3-1; the D is unclear. The CDR3 is 17 amino acids. Germline V gives CDR1 LGHDT, CDR2 YNNKEL (reference sequence).

CDR3: CASSPTGFGNEQYF. The CDR3 DNA reads as TGTGCCAGCAGCCCGACAGGGTTCGGGAACGAGCAGTACTTC. The chain combines TRBV12-3 or TRBV12-4 with TRBJ2-5; 7 bases fit TRBD1. The J call could be wrong; TRBJ2-7 is a better fit for the DNA end. The CDR3 loop spans 14 amino acids.

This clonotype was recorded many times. The CDR3 protein is CSARDDYRGTYGYTF. The CDR3 DNA follows: TGCAGTGCTAGAGATGACTACAGGGGAACCTATGGCTACACCTTC. The chain couples TRBV20-1 to TRBJ1-2, with 7 bases matching TRBD1. The V gene's germline CDR1 is DFQATT and CDR2 SNEGSKA (reference sequence). The CDR3 covers 15 residues. After removal of 0 bases from V and 4 bases from J, the junction contained 8 bases not matched to a gene.

DNA for the CDR3: TGCGCCAGCGGGCGCGGGGGTAACCGGAGGGAGACCCAGTACTTC. Translation: CASGRGGNRRETQYF. The rearrangement uses TRBV5-1 and TRBJ2-5; 7 bases are shared with TRBD2. Looked up from germline, CDR1 is SGHRS and CDR2 is YFSETQ. The CDR3 contains 15 residues. With 7 bases clipped from V and 5 bases from J, the junction kept 14 bases outside the gene matches. Full variable domain (outside the CDR3, taken from reference TRBV5-1 and TRBJ2-5): KAGVTQTPRYLIKTRGQQVTLSCSPISGHRSVSWYQQTPGQGLQFLFEYFSETQRNKGNFPGRFSGRQFSNSRSEMNVSTLELGDSALYLCASGRGGNRRETQYFGPGTRLLVL.

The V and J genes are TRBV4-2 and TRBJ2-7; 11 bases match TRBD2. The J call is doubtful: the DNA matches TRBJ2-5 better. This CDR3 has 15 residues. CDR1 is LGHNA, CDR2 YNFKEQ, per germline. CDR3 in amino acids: CASSQELAGAKTQYF. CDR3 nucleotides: TGTGCCAGCAGCCAAGAACTAGCGGGGGCTAAGACCCAGTACTTC.

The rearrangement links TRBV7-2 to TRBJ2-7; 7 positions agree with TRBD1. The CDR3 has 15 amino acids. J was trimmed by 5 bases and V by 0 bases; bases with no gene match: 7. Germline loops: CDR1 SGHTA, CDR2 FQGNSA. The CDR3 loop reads CASSLAPDRPDEQYF. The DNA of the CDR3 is TGTGCCAGCAGCTTAGCCCCGGACAGGCCTGACGAGCAGTACTTC.

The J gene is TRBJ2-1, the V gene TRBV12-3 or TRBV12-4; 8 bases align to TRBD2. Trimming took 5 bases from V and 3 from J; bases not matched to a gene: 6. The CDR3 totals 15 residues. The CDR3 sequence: CASSLLAAIYNEQFF. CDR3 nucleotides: TGTGCCAGCAGTCTACTAGCGGCTATCTACAATGAGCAGTTCTTC.

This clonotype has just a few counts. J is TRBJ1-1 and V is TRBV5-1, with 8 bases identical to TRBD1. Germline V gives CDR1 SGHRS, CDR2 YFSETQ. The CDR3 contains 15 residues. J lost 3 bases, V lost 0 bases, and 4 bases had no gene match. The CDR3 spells CASSLVGQGHTEAFF. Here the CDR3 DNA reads TGCGCCAGCAGCTTGGTAGGACAGGGCCACACTGAAGCTTTCTTT.